The source of this T cell receptor beta chain is a study of blood T cell repertoires in COVID-19. In the study overall: Acute and convalescent COVID-19 samples came from the United States, Italy and Spain. The analysed material was cDNA or gDNA that came from T cells, B-cell-depleted T cells, or PBMCs.

Some clones are missing from TCRdb's copy, which holds only in-frame ones; the method was immunoSEQ multiplex PCR. The sample includes 300,000 to 350,000 clones, around nine tenths of them seen just once. After removal of 7 bases from V and 6 bases from J, the junction contained 10 bases not matched to a gene. This CDR3 contains 14 residues. Germline V gives CDR1 SGHTA, CDR2 FQGNSA. Adults between roughly 18 and 90 years of age took part from under 30 US areas. The sequence came from a woman aged 30 to 39 who had recovered from COVID-19. The source material was PBMCs or T cells enriched from blood (not recorded which). The rearrangement links TRBV7-2 to TRBJ1-1, with 8 bases identical to TRBD1. CDR3 bases: TGTGCCAGCAACCCAGGGGGCTCGGGGCCTGAAGCTTTCTTT. Protein: CASNPGGSGPEAFF.